This is a list of T cell receptor beta chains from one sample in a study of a mutant IDH1 vaccine in newly diagnosed glioma. Profiled with immunoSEQ multiplex PCR; TCRdb holds only in-frame clones, not every one. The data hold about 56,000 clones, with approximately 87% observed a single time. These receptors' targets are unknown. This sample comprised PBMCs, obtained from a glioma patient whose treatment included an IDH1 peptide vaccine. The source of these receptors is a man aged 40-49 years with glioma. Both conserved end residues are part of each CDR3. A D gene is named only where the DNA matches it firmly. Clone size is given for some rows only: seen once, a few or many times, or a class if the clone is expanded.

NA,NA,TRBV7-2,TRBJ1-1,TGTGCCAGCAGCCCCCGTGAAGCTTTCTTT,CASSPREAFF
TRBD1,NA,TRBV27,TRBJ2-7,TGTGCCAGCTCCCGGGACAGGGGCGCTTACGAGCAGTACTTC,CASSRDRGAYEQYF
NA,once,TRBV7-2,TRBJ2-2,TGTGCCAGCAGCTTATCCCTCCTACACACCGGGGAGCTGTTTTTT,CASSLSLLHTGELFF
NA,NA,TRBV7-8,TRBJ1-2,TGTGCCAGCAGCCTAACGTCTTATGGCTACACCTTC,CASSLTSYGYTF
TRBD1,NA,TRBV6-6,TRBJ2-7,TGTGCCAGAGTTCCGACAGGGTTCTACGAGCAGTACTTC,CARVPTGFYEQYF
NA,NA,TRBV5-6,TRBJ2-5,TGTGCCAGCAGCTTGGTGGCACAGCTGCAAGAGACCCAGTACTTC,CASSLVAQLQETQYF
NA,few,TRBV7-8,TRBJ2-2,TGTGCCAGCAGCTCCAACAGGGAAAGGGCCGGGGAGCTGTTTTTT,CASSSNRERAGELFF
TRBD2,NA,TRBV7-3,TRBJ2-5,TGTGCCAGCAGCTTAGGACCTAGCGGGATGGAGACCCAGTACTTC,CASSLGPSGMETQYF
NA,NA,TRBV6-1,TRBJ1-2,TGTGCCAGCGATATTTATAACTATGGCTACACCTTC,CASDIYNYGYTF
TRBD2,few,TRBV6-1,TRBJ2-7,TGTGCCAGCAGTGACGGGACTAGCGGACTTAACGAGCAGTACTTC,CASSDGTSGLNEQYF
NA,NA,TRBV5-1,TRBJ1-3,TGCGCCAGCAGCTATGAGGGCGCCTCTGGAAACACCATATATTTT,CASSYEGASGNTIYF
NA,once,TRBV6-5,TRBJ1-3,TGTGCCAGCAGTTACTCAAGAGGGGGTTCTGGAAACACCATATATTTT,CASSYSRGGSGNTIYF
NA,NA,TRBV19,TRBJ1-5,TGTGCCAGTAGTATGAAAGAGACAGAGGGAACCCGGCATTTT,CASSMKETEGTRHF
TRBD2,NA,TRBV9,TRBJ2-7,TGTGCCAGCAGTGTTTTGAGCGGGAGCTCCTACGAGCAGTACTTC,CASSVLSGSSYEQYF
TRBD2,NA,TRBV19,TRBJ2-7,TGTGCCAGTAGTATCTCTAGCGGGAGTCGAAGCGAGCAGTACTTC,CASSISSGSRSEQYF
TRBD2,NA,TRBV5-1,TRBJ2-1,TGCGCCAGCAGCTTGGAGGGGCGGGAGTGGAATGAGCAGTTCTTC,CASSLEGREWNEQFF
NA,NA,TRBV4-1,TRBJ2-1,TGCGCCAGCAGCCAGGGTCCACCCAATGAGCAGTTCTTC,CASSQGPPNEQFF
NA,NA,TRBV7-3,TRBJ1-1,TGTGCCAGCAGCTTAACCGGGACGCGTTCCGACACTGAAGCTTTCTTT,CASSLTGTRSDTEAFF
TRBD2,NA,TRBV9,TRBJ2-1,TGTGCCAGCAGCGTAGGTCAACTAGCGGGAAACAATGAGCAGTTCTTC,CASSVGQLAGNNEQFF
NA,few,TRBV2,TRBJ2-5,TGTGCCAGCAGTATACAGGGGGGGCAGACCCAGTACTTC,CASSIQGGQTQYF
TRBD1,few,TRBV15,TRBJ1-5,TGTGCCACCAGCTTAGACAGGGGGCTCAATCAGCCCCAGCATTTT,CATSLDRGLNQPQHF
NA,once,TRBV5-4,TRBJ2-3,TGTGCCAGCAGCCTCCTTACAGGAACTAGCACAGATACGCAGTATTTT,CASSLLTGTSTDTQYF
TRBD2,NA,TRBV18,TRBJ2-2,TGTGCCAGCTCACCTCTCACCGGGACTAGCGGGAGGACAGGCGGGGAGCTGTTTTTT,CASSPLTGTSGRTGGELFF
NA,NA,TRBV4-3,TRBJ2-7,TGCGCCAGCAGCCAAGATATTCATTCCTACGAGCAGTACTTC,CASSQDIHSYEQYF
NA,NA,TRBV19,TRBJ2-5,TGTGCCAGTAAGAGAGGGCCAGGGGAGACCCAGTACTTC,CASKRGPGETQYF
TRBD1,NA,TRBV5-1,TRBJ2-7,TGCGCCAGCAGCTTGGCCGGGACAGGGTTATCCTACGAGCAGTACTTC,CASSLAGTGLSYEQYF
NA,NA,TRBV9,TRBJ2-3,TGTGCCAGCAGCGTAAACACAGATACGCAGTATTTT,CASSVNTDTQYF
NA,NA,TRBV4-1,TRBJ2-3,TGCGCCAGCAGCCTTTTAGGCCCAGATACGCAGTATTTT,CASSLLGPDTQYF
NA,NA,TRBV18,TRBJ1-4,TGTGCCAGCTCACCGAGTACGGGGGCAACTAATGAAAAACTGTTTTTT,CASSPSTGATNEKLFF
NA,NA,TRBV25-1,TRBJ2-3,TGTGCCAGCAGTCGGTCGGGGAACACAGATACGCAGTATTTT,CASSRSGNTDTQYF
NA,NA,TRBV6-5,TRBJ2-6,TGTGCCAGCAGTTTGAGACACTCTGGGGCCAACGTCCTGACTTTC,CASSLRHSGANVLTF
NA,NA,TRBV2,TRBJ2-7,TGTGCCAGCCACCTCGCCAGAAGCGAGCAGTACTTC,CASHLARSEQYF
NA,NA,TRBV27,TRBJ2-1,TGTGCCAGCAGTTTACTAGCTGAAACTTACAATGAGCAGTTCTTC,CASSLLAETYNEQFF
TRBD1,NA,TRBV7-9,TRBJ1-2,TGTGCCAGCAGTTGGGAACTGCCGGGACAGGGGAACTTTGGCTACACCTTC,CASSWELPGQGNFGYTF
TRBD2,NA,TRBV7-9,TRBJ2-1,TGTGCCAGCAGCCGGGGGAGCGGGAACTCCTACAATGAGCAGTTCTTC,CASSRGSGNSYNEQFF
NA,NA,TRBV20-1,TRBJ2-7,TGCAGTGCACCGGACAGAGGCGAGCAGTACTTC,CSAPDRGEQYF
NA,NA,TRBV4-2,TRBJ2-3,TGTGCCAGCAGCCAAGATACGGCGGGGCTTGGCACAGATACGCAGTATTTT,CASSQDTAGLGTDTQYF
NA,NA,TRBV12-5,TRBJ2-7,TGTGCTAGTGGTTTGGGGTTAATACAAATGGAGCAGTACTTC,CASGLGLIQMEQYF
TRBD1,NA,TRBV5-6,TRBJ1-1,TGTGCCAGCAGCTTGGGACAGGGAAGGAACACTGAAGCTTTCTTT,CASSLGQGRNTEAFF
TRBD2,NA,TRBV7-9,TRBJ2-6,TGTGCCAGCAGCTTATCGGGAGGGAAAGACGTCCTGACTTTC,CASSLSGGKDVLTF
NA,NA,TRBV6-5,TRBJ1-2,TGTGCCAGCAGCCGCGCCCCAGGGCCTGGCTACACCTTC,CASSRAPGPGYTF
NA,NA,TRBV5-1,TRBJ1-3,TGCGCCAGCAGCTTGGCGGGGGGCCCTGGAAACACCATATATTTT,CASSLAGGPGNTIYF
NA,NA,TRBV5-1,TRBJ1-1,TGCGCCAGCAGCTTGGAGGGTCACAGTGGAACTGAAGCTTTCTTT,CASSLEGHSGTEAFF
TRBD1,NA,TRBV27,TRBJ1-5,TGTGCCAGCAGTTTATCAGGACAGGGGTATCAGCCCCAGCATTTT,CASSLSGQGYQPQHF
TRBD1,NA,TRBV6-6,TRBJ1-1,TGTGCCAGCAGACTGACAGGGGGTGGGAACACTGAAGCTTTCTTT,CASRLTGGGNTEAFF
NA,NA,TRBV28,TRBJ1-2,TGTGCCAGCACCAACACTGGGAGAGAAACCTATGGCTACACCTTC,CASTNTGRETYGYTF
NA,NA,TRBV4-2,TRBJ2-1,TGTGCCAGCAGCCAAGAGGAGAGGCACCTGTTCTTC,CASSQEERHLFF
NA,NA,TRBV28,TRBJ1-3,TGTGCCAGCAGTCCCAGGGACGGTCTGCTTAGCTTTTCTGGAAACACCATATATTTT,CASSPRDGLLSFSGNTIYF
NA,NA,TRBV29-1,TRBJ2-2,TGCAGCATCTCCGGGACAAAGAACACCGGGGAGCTGTTTTTT,CSISGTKNTGELFF
TRBD2,NA,TRBV27,TRBJ2-2,TGTGCCAGCAGTTTATCCGGGACTAGCGGGAAGGGGGGCGGGGAGCTGTTTTTT,CASSLSGTSGKGGGELFF
TRBD1,NA,TRBV7-3,TRBJ2-4,TGTGCCAGCAGCCCGGCCCCGGACAGGGCCATTCAGTACTTC,CASSPAPDRAIQYF
NA,once,TRBV19,TRBJ2-5,TGTGCCAGTAAGGGGCGGCCAGGGGGGTTAGGTCAAGAGACCCAGTACTTC,CASKGRPGGLGQETQYF
TRBD1,NA,TRBV7-2,TRBJ2-7,TGTGCCAGTAAGACAGGGCCGTCCTACGAGCAGTACTTC,CASKTGPSYEQYF